The 22 T cell receptor beta chains below were found in one sample sequenced in a study of cytomegalovirus exposure and HLA in healthy donors. Method: immunoSEQ multiplex PCR; TCRdb's copy keeps in-frame clones and lacks some. The sample consists of roughly 70,000 clones, 85% of them appearing once. Sequenced: PBMCs. The receptors here all came from a man aged 30 to 39 in good health and CMV-seronegative.

The V gene is TRBV6-6, the J gene TRBJ1-2, with D uncertain. V was pared by 5 bases and J by 7 bases, with 14 bases between. This CDR3 contains 13 residues. CDR1 and CDR2 (germline): MNHNY, SVGAGI (reference sequence). DNA of the CDR3: TGTGCCAGCAGTCCCGGGAAAATGAGTGGCTACACCTTC. Residues: CASSPGKMSGYTF.

The chain links TRBV2 to TRBJ1-3; D might be TRBD1 (6 bases). The CDR3 is 15 residues long. V was clipped by 5 bases and J by 3 bases, with 14 bases between them. CDR1 SNHLY and CDR2 FYNNEI come from the germline V gene. The CDR3 region is CASSRTGNRGNTIYF. The CDR3, as DNA: TGTGCCAGCAGTCGCACAGGGAATCGTGGAAACACCATATATTTT.

This clone was recorded once. The CDR3 sequence: CASSEGQGDTEAFF. The CDR3 coding sequence is TGTGCCAGCAGTGAGGGACAGGGGGACACTGAAGCTTTCTTT. This sequence joins TRBV25-1 and TRBJ1-1; 11 nucleotides agree with TRBD1. This CDR3 contains 14 residues. V lost 3 bases, J lost 3 bases, and 0 bases stayed unmatched. The germline V gene has CDR1 MGHDK and CDR2 SYGVNS.

Here the CDR3 DNA reads TGTGCCAGCAGCCTGAAGCAGGGGGCGGTGGGAAGTACCGGGGAGCTGTTTTTT. Protein sequence: CASSLKQGAVGSTGELFF. The chain carries TRBV7-3 and TRBJ2-2, with 8 bases identical to TRBD1. The CDR3 has 18 residues. The ends lost 5 bases at V and 5 bases at J; junction bases unmatched: 16. Germline assignment: CDR1 SGHTA and CDR2 FQGTGA. Full variable domain (remainder filled in from reference TRBV7-3 and TRBJ2-2): GAGVSQTPSNKVTEKGKYVELRCDPISGHTALYWYRQSLGQGPEFLIYFQGTGAADDSGLPNDRFFAVRPEGSVSTLKIQRTERGDSAVYLCASSLKQGAVGSTGELFFGEGSRLTVL.

This rearrangement joins TRBV28 to TRBJ1-5; 8 nucleotides line up with TRBD1. Germline V gives CDR1 MDHEN, CDR2 SYDVKM. The V gene end was trimmed by 7 bases and the J gene end by 6 bases; junction bases not matched to a gene: 8. This CDR3 comprises 14 residues. CDR3 protein: CASIGQGRFQPQHF. The CDR3 nucleotides are TGTGCCAGCATCGGACAGGGTCGGTTTCAGCCCCAGCATTTT. Together with reference TRBV28 and TRBJ1-5, the CDR3 gives the full variable domain: DVKVTQSSRYLVKRTGEKVFLECVQDMDHENMFWYRQDPGLGLRLIYFSYDVKMKEKGDIPEGYSVSREKKERFSLILESASTNQTSMYLCASIGQGRFQPQHFGDGTRLSIL.

This sequence joins TRBV6-1 and TRBJ1-5; tentative D call: TRBD1 (5 bases). The germline V gene has CDR1 MNHNS and CDR2 SASEGT. The CDR3 runs to 14 residues. Trimming pared 2 bases from V and 10 bases from J, leaving 15 bases between. Here the CDR3 DNA reads TGTGCCAGCAGTGAATTGGGGGGTTCGGAACCCCAGCATTTT. Translating it yields CASSELGGSEPQHF.

The chain is built from TRBV30 and TRBJ2-3; a possible D gene is TRBD2 (7 bases). Germline loops: CDR1 GTSNPN, CDR2 SVGIG (reference sequence). This CDR3 has 15 residues. Between the trimmed V and J ends, which lost 3 bases and 1 base, there was a span of 14 bases. The CDR3 DNA reads as TGTGCCTGGAGACTGGCGGGGGCAGGCACAGATACGCAGTATTTT. Protein sequence: CAWRLAGAGTDTQYF.

The rearrangement links TRBV6-4 to TRBJ2-1; 9 nucleotides align to TRBD1. CDR1 and CDR2 (germline): MRHNA, SNTAGT. Trimming at V came to 6 bases and at J to 9 bases, leaving 6 bases not matched to a gene. The CDR3 sequence is 13 residues long. The CDR3 DNA reads TGTGCCAGCAGCCGGGACAGGGAGGCTGAGCAGTTCTTC. The encoded protein is CASSRDREAEQFF.

This sequence joins TRBV5-1 and TRBJ2-3, with 14 bases identical to TRBD2. V trimming: 4 bases; J trimming: 4 bases; junction bases outside the gene matches: 8. This CDR3 spans 17 amino acids. The V gene's germline CDR1 is SGHRS and CDR2 YFSETQ. The CDR3 loop reads CASSLGLAGDGADTQYF. DNA of the CDR3: TGCGCCAGCAGCCTGGGACTAGCGGGAGACGGGGCAGATACGCAGTATTTT. Together with reference TRBV5-1 and TRBJ2-3, the CDR3 gives the full variable domain: KAGVTQTPRYLIKTRGQQVTLSCSPISGHRSVSWYQQTPGQGLQFLFEYFSETQRNKGNFPGRFSGRQFSNSRSEMNVSTLELGDSALYLCASSLGLAGDGADTQYFGPGTRLTVL.

The chain is built from TRBV10-2 and TRBJ2-5; D is undetermined. Trimming cost V 4 bases and J 2 bases, with 11 bases left between them. Germline CDR1 and CDR2: WSHSY and SAAADI. This CDR3 region has 14 residues. The CDR3, as DNA: TGCGCCAGCAGTGTTGTCCAGAGGCAAGAGACCCAGTACTTC. Translating gives CASSVVQRQETQYF.

For the CDR3, the DNA is TGTGCCAGCAAACTTCCAGGGACAGGAGGGACCCAGTACTTC. Protein product: CASKLPGTGGTQYF. The V call is TRBV2, the J call TRBJ2-5; TRBD1 agrees at 8 bases. Germline CDR1 SNHLY, CDR2 FYNNEI. Trimming took 7 bases from V and 7 from J; bases not matched to a gene: 11. The CDR3 has 14 amino acids.

The V call is TRBV7-8, the J call TRBJ2-5; TRBD2 matches at 12 bases. With V trimmed by 4 bases and J by 5 bases, 8 bases remained unmatched. Germline V gene lookup returns CDR1 SGHVS and CDR2 FQNEAQ. The CDR3 is 16 residues long. CDR3 nucleotide sequence: TGTGCCAGCAGCTCCCGGACTAGCGGGGCCCACGAGACCCAGTACTTC. Its protein is CASSSRTSGAHETQYF.

J is TRBJ2-1 and V is TRBV6-4; 10 nucleotides match TRBD2. This CDR3 comprises 16 residues. Germline V CDR1 and CDR2: MRHNA, SNTAGT. V lost 0 bases, J lost 6 bases, and 5 bases stayed unmatched. As DNA, the CDR3 is TGTGCCAGCAGTGACTCGGAGCGGGGGGGAGGCAATGAGCAGTTCTTC. Translated: CASSDSERGGGNEQFF.

This clone was seen just once. The gene calls are TRBV14 and TRBJ1-3; D gene unclear. The CDR3 has 13 amino acids. V dropped 5 bases and J dropped 2 bases, with 7 bases sitting between them. Germline-derived CDR1 and CDR2 are SGHDN and FVKESK. CDR3 loop: CASSYYTGNTIYF. The CDR3 DNA sequence: TGTGCCAGCAGCTACTATACTGGAAACACCATATATTTT.

The chain joins TRBV7-2 to TRBJ2-7, with TRBD1 as a possible D gene (6 bases). Between the trimmed V and J ends, which lost 2 bases and 2 bases, there was a span of 10 bases. Germline values: CDR1 SGHTA, CDR2 FQGNSA. The CDR3 runs 14 residues. In DNA form, the CDR3 reads TGTGCCAGCAGCTTAAGGACAGCTACCTACGAGCAGTACTTC. Protein product: CASSLRTATYEQYF.

The chain links TRBV28 to TRBJ1-4; 11 positions agree with TRBD1. Germline CDR1 MDHEN, CDR2 SYDVKM. Losses at the gene ends were 2 bases for V and 1 base for J; bases not matched to a gene: 3. CDR3 length equals 17 residues. In DNA, the CDR3 is TGTGCCAGCAGTTTAGCGGACAGGGGGCTAACTAATGAAAAACTGTTTTTT. Amino acid sequence: CASSLADRGLTNEKLFF.

V gene TRBV6-5 combines with J gene TRBJ2-2, with a possible D match to TRBD2 (6 bases). CDR3 length: 13 residues. The germline V gene has CDR1 MNHEY and CDR2 SVGAGI. The CDR3 DNA reads as TGTTTCTCGGGGGTAACGAACACCGGGGAGCTGTTTTTT. Amino acid sequence: CFSGVTNTGELFF.

The CDR3 is CASSQDLEDTQYF. In nucleotides, the CDR3 is TGCGCCAGCAGCCAAGATCTTGAGGATACGCAGTATTTT. J is TRBJ2-3 and V is TRBV4-1; D is undetermined. The CDR3 contains 13 residues. With 0 bases removed from V and 6 bases from J, the gap between germline ends came to 7 bases. The V gene's germline CDR1 is MGHRA and CDR2 YSYEKL.

The genes are TRBV9 and TRBJ1-6, with 8 nucleotides matching TRBD1. Germline V gene lookup returns CDR1 SGDLS and CDR2 YYNGEE. The junction had 10 bases not matched to a gene; V was cut back by 4 bases and J by 10 bases. The CDR3 covers 15 residues. DNA for the CDR3: TGTGCCAGCAGCACCGCTCAGGGGGCCTGGTCACCCCTCCACTTT. Amino acids: CASSTAQGAWSPLHF. The whole variable domain, remainder taken from reference TRBV9 and TRBJ1-6, is DSGVTQTPKHLITATGQRVTLRCSPRSGDLSVYWYQQSLDQGLQFLIQYYNGEERAKGNILERFSAQQFPDLHSELNLSSLELGDSALYFCASSTAQGAWSPLHFGNGTRLTVT.

J is TRBJ1-4 and V is TRBV7-9; TRBD1 might be the D (6 bases). Germline CDR1 SEHNR, CDR2 FQNEAQ (reference sequence). The germline V and J ends were trimmed by 6 bases and 8 bases, with 13 bases remaining between them. The CDR3 is made up of 13 amino acids. The CDR3: CASRRIGGEKLFF. CDR3 in DNA: TGTGCCAGCAGAAGAATTGGGGGCGAAAAACTGTTTTTT.

J is TRBJ2-7 and V is TRBV27, with TRBD1 matching 12 bases. CDR3 size: 16 residues. After removal of 10 bases from V and 6 bases from J, the junction contained 16 bases not matched to a gene. The germline V gene encodes CDR1 MNHEY and CDR2 SMNVEV (reference sequence). The CDR3 loop reads CATSGQGASGAREQYV. CDR3 nucleotide sequence: TGTGCCACCTCGGGACAGGGGGCTAGCGGGGCCCGCGAGCAGTACGTC.

This chain joins TRBV7-8 and TRBJ2-7; D might be TRBD1 (6 bases). V lost 5 bases and J 2 bases, leaving 13 bases between the germline ends. There are 14 residues in the CDR3. Germline V gene sequence: CDR1 SGHVS, CDR2 FQNEAQ. This CDR3 reads CASSPGTLTYEQYF. CDR3 bases: TGTGCCAGCAGCCCAGGGACACTTACCTACGAGCAGTACTTC.